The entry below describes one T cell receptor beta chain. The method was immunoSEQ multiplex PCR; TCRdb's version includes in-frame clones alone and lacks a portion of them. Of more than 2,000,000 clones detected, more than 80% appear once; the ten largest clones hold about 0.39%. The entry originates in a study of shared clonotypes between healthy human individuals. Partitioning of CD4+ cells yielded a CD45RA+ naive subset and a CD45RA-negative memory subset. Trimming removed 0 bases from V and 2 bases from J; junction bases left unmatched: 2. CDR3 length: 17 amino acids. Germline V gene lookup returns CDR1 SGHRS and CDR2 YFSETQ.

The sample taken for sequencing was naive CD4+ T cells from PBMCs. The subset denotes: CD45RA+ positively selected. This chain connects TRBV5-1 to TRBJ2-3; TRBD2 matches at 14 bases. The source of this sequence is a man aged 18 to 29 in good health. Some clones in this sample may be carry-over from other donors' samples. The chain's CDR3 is CASSLGGLAGVTDTQYF. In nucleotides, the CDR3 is TGCGCCAGCAGCTTGGGGGGACTAGCGGGAGTCACAGATACGCAGTATTTT.